This TCR beta chain was captured by sequencing in a study of T cells after yellow fever vaccination. Of note for this clonotype: Its cognate antigen is unknown.

Study results and limitations: Clones that expanded after primary vaccination mostly reappeared after the booster (96% CD4, about 89% CD8).

V dropped 5 bases and J dropped 6 bases, with 17 bases sitting between them. The CDR3 spans 14 residues. CDR1 SGHRS and CDR2 YFSETQ come from the germline V gene. TCRdb ran MiXCR on the 5' RACE reads and lists one entry per CDR3 protein. Among around 500,000 distinct CDR3 sequences listed, 20% to 25% were seen once. The chain joins TRBV5-1 to TRBJ1-1; D perhaps matches TRBD1 (5 bases). The starting material was PBMCs, obtained 20 to 25 days after the first yellow fever vaccination. The sequence was obtained from a man between 18 and 29 years old who received the YFV17D yellow fever vaccine. The CDR3 here is CASRTWGGFAEAFF. DNA of the CDR3: TGCGCCAGCAGAACATGGGGGGGTTTCGCTGAAGCTTTCTTT.